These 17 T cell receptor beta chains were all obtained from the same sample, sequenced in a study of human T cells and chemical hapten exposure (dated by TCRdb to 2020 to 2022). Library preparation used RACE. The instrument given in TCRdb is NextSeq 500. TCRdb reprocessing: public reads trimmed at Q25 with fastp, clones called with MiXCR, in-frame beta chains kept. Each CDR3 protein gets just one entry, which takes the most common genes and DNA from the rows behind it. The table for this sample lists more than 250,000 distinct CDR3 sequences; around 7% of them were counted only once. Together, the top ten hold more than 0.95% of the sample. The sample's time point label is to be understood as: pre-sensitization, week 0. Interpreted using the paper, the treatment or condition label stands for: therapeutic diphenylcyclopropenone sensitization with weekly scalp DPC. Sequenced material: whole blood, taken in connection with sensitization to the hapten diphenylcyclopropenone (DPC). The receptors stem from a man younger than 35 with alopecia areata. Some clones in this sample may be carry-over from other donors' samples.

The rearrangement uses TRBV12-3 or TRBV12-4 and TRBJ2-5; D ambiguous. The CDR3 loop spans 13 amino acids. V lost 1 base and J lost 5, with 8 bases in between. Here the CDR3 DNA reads TGTGCCAGCAGTTTAGTCCGAATGGAGACCCAGTACTTC. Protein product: CASSLVRMETQYF.

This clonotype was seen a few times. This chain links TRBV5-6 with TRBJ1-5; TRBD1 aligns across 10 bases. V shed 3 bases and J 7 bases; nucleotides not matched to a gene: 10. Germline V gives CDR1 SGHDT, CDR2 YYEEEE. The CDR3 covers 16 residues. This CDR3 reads CASSYWDRGRRQPQHF. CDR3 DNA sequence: TGTGCCAGCAGCTACTGGGACAGGGGTCGGCGGCAGCCCCAGCATTTT.

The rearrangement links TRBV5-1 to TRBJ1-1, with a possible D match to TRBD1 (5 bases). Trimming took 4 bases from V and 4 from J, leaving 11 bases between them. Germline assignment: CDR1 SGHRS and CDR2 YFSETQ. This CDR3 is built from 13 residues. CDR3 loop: CASSTDSSTEAFF. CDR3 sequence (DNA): TGCGCCAGCAGCACTGACAGTTCCACTGAAGCTTTCTTT.

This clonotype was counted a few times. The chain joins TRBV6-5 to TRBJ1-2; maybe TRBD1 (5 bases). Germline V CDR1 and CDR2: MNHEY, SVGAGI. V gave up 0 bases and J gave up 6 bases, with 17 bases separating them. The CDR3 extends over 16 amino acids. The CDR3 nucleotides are TGTGCCAGCAGTTACTCGAAGAGTTCTGGGGGGAATGGCTACACCTTC. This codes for CASSYSKSSGGNGYTF.

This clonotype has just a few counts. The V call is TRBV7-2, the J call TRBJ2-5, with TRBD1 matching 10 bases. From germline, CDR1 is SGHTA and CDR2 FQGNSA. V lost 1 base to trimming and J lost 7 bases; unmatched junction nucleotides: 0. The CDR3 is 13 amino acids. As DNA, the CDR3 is TGTGCCAGCAGCTTAGGGACAGGGGGGACCCAGTACTTC. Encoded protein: CASSLGTGGTQYF.

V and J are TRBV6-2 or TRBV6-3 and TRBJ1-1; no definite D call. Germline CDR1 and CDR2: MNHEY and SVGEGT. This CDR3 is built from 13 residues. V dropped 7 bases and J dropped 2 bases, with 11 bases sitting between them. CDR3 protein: CASIMDGNTEAFF. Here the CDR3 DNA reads TGTGCCAGCATCATGGACGGAAACACTGAAGCTTTCTTT.

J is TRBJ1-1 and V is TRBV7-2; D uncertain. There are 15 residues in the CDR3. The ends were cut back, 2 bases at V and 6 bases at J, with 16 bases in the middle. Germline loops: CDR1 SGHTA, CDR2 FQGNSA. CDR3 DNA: TGTGCCAGCAGCTTACTCCTAGGGTATGTCGCTGAAGCTTTCTTT. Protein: CASSLLLGYVAEAFF.

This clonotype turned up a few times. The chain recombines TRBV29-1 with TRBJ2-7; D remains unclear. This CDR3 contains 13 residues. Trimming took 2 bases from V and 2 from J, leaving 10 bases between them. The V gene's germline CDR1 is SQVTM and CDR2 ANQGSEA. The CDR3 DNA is TGCAGCGTTGAATACGGAATTCCCTACGAGCAGTACTTC. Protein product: CSVEYGIPYEQYF.

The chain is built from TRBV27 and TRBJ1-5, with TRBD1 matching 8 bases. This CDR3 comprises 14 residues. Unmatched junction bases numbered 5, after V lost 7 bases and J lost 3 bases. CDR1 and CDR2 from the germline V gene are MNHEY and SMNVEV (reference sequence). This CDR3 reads CASKGTGPNQPQHF. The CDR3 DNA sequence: TGTGCCAGCAAAGGGACAGGCCCCAATCAGCCCCAGCATTTT.

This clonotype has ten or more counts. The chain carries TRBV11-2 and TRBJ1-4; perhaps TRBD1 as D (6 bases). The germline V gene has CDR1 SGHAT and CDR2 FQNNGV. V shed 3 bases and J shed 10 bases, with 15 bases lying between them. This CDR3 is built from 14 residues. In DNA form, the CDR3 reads TGTGCCAGCAGCTTGGACACTTTAGGGGGAAAACTGTTTTTT. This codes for CASSLDTLGGKLFF.

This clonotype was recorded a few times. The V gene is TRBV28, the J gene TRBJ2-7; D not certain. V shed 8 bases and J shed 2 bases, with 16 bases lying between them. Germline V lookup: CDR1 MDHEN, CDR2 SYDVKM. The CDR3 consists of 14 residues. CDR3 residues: CASLPASPTYEQYF. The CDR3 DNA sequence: TGTGCCAGCCTACCGGCAAGCCCAACCTACGAGCAGTACTTC.

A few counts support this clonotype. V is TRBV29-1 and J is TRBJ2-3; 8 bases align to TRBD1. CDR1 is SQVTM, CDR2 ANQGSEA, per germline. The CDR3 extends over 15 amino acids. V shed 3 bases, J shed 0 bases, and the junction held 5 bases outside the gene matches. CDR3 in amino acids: CSVDQGARSTDTQYF. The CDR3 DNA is TGCAGCGTTGATCAGGGGGCTCGGAGCACAGATACGCAGTATTTT.

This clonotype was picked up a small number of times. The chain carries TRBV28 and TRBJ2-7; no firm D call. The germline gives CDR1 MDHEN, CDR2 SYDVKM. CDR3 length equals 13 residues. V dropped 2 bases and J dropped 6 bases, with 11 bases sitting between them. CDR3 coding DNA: TGTGCCAGCAGTTTAGGCGGATTCCGCGAGCAGTACTTC. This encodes CASSLGGFREQYF.

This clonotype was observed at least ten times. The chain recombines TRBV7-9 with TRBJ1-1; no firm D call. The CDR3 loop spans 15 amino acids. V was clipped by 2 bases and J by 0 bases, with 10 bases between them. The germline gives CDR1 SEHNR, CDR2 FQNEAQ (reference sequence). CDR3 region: CASSLYPLMNTEAFF. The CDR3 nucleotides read TGTGCCAGCAGCTTATATCCGTTAATGAACACTGAAGCTTTCTTT.

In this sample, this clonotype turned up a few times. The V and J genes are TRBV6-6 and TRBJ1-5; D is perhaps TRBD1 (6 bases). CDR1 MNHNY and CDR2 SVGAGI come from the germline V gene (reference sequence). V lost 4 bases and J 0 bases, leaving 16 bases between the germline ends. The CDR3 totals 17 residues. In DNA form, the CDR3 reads TGTGCCAGCAGTTTACCCCTGACAGGATATAGCAATCAGCCCCAGCATTTT. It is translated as CASSLPLTGYSNQPQHF.

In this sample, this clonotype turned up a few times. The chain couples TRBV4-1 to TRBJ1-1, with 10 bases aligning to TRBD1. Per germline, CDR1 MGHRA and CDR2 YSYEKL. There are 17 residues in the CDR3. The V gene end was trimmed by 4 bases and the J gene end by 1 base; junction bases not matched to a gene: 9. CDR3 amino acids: CASSPFGQGGRNTEAFF. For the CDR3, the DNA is TGCGCCAGCAGCCCCTTTGGACAGGGGGGCCGGAACACTGAAGCTTTCTTT.

CDR3 DNA sequence: TGCGCCAGCAGCCGAGGGGCACAGGGGGCTTGGACTGAAGCTTTCTTT. The encoded protein is CASSRGAQGAWTEAFF. The V call is TRBV4-1, the J call TRBJ1-1, with 9 bases aligning to TRBD1. The V and J ends lost 4 bases and 5 bases, in that order; junction bases with no gene match: 11. The V gene's germline CDR1 is MGHRA and CDR2 YSYEKL. The CDR3 covers 16 residues.